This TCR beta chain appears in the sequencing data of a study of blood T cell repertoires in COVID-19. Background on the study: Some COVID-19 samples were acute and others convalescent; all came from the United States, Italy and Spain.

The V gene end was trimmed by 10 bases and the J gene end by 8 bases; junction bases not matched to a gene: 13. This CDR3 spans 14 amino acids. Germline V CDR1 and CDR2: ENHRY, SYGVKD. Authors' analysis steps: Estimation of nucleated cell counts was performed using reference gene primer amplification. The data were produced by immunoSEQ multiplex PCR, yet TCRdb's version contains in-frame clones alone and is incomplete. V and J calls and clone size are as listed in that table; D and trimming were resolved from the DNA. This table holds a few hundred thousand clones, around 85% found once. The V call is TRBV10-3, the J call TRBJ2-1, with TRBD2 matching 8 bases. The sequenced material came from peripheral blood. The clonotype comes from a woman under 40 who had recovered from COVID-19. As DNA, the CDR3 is TGTGCCACCGGGAGCGGGAGCGGGCTCGATGAGCAGTTCTTC. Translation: CATGSGSGLDEQFF.